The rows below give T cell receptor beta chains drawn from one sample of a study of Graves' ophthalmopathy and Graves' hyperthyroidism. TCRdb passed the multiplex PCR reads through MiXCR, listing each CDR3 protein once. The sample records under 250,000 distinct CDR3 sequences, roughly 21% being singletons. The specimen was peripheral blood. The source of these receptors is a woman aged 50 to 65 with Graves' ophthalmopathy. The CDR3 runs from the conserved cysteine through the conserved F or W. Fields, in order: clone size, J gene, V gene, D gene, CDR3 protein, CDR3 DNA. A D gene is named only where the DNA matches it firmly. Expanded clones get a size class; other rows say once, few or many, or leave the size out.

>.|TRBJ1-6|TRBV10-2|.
CASSEGRDLSTLHF
TGCGCCAGCAGTGAAGGAAGGGACCTCTCCACCCTCCACTTT
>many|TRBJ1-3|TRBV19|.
CASRSAGGSGNTIYF
TGTGCCAGCCGAAGCGCCGGGGGCTCTGGAAACACCATATATTTT
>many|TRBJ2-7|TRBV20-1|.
CSARDQMRAGEQYF
TGCAGTGCTAGAGATCAGATGAGGGCGGGAGAGCAGTACTTC
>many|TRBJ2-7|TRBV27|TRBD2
CASSLRSGSNYEQYF
TGTGCCAGCAGTTTAAGGAGCGGGAGTAACTACGAGCAGTACTTC
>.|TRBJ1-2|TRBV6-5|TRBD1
CASSSGTGGSNNYGYTF
TGTGCCAGCAGTTCAGGAACAGGGGGCAGTAATAACTATGGCTACACCTTC
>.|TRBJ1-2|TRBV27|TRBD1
CASRATGEGAGGYTF
TGTGCCAGCAGGGCGACAGGGGAGGGAGCTGGTGGCTACACCTTC
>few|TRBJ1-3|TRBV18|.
CASSLHGLSSGNTIYF
TGTGCCAGCTCACTCCATGGACTGAGCTCTGGAAACACCATATATTTT
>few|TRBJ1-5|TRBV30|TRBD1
CAWSPGQGVNQPQHF
TGTGCCTGGAGTCCGGGACAGGGGGTTAATCAGCCCCAGCATTTT
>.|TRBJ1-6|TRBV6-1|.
CASSITGFPLHF
TGTGCCAGCAGTATAACAGGGTTTCCCCTCCACTTT
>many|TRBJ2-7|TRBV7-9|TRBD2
CASSSAGRLTEQYF
TGTGCCAGCAGCTCCGCCGGGAGGCTTACGGAGCAGTACTTC
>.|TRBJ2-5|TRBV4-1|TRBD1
CASSQGGQGAQETQYF
TGCGCCAGCAGCCAAGGGGGCCAGGGGGCCCAAGAGACCCAGTACTTC
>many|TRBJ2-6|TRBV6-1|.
CASSPRGSLSGANVLTF
TGTGCCAGCAGTCCCCGTGGGAGCCTCTCTGGGGCCAACGTCCTGACTTTC
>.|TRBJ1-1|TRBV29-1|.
CSAQPGPSNTEAFF
TGCAGCGCCCAGCCAGGCCCATCGAACACTGAAGCTTTCTTT
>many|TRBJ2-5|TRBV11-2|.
CASSPGALQETQYF
TGTGCCAGCAGCCCCGGGGCTCTCCAAGAGACCCAGTACTTC
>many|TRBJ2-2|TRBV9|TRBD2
CASSVGSSGAGELFF
TGTGCCAGCAGCGTAGGCTCTAGCGGGGCCGGGGAGCTGTTTTTT
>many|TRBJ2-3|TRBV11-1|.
CASSLGVDRVTDTQYF
TGTGCCAGCAGCTTAGGAGTGGATCGGGTCACAGATACGCAGTATTTT
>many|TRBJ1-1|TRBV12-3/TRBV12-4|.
CASHLGGGGGTEAFF
TGTGCCAGCCACTTAGGGGGGGGCGGCGGCACTGAAGCTTTCTTT
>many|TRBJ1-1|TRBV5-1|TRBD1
CASSVGTGGTEAFF
TGCGCCAGCAGCGTCGGGACAGGGGGCACTGAAGCTTTCTTT
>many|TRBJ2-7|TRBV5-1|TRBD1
CASSLVVSSQGKYEQYF
TGCGCCAGCAGCTTGGTAGTTTCGTCACAGGGGAAATACGAGCAGTACTTC
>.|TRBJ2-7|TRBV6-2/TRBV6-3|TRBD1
CASSYRDSPYEQYF
TGTGCCAGCAGTTACCGGGACAGTCCTTACGAGCAGTACTTC
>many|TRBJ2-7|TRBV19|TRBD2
CASSMGLAGINEQYF
TGTGCCAGTAGTATGGGACTAGCGGGAATCAACGAGCAGTACTTC
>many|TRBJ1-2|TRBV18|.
CASSPGEAAGGYTF
TGTGCCAGCTCACCAGGGGAAGCGGCCGGAGGCTACACCTTC
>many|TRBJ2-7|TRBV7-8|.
CASSPRGSVTYEQYF
TGTGCCAGCAGCCCCCGGGGTAGCGTAACCTACGAGCAGTACTTC
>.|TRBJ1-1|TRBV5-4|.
CASSLISDEAFF
TGTGCCAGCAGCTTGATTTCGGACGAAGCTTTCTTT
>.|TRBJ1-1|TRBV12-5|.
CASGLGMNTEAFF
TGTGCTAGTGGTTTGGGCATGAACACTGAAGCTTTCTTT
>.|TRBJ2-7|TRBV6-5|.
CASSYSGDTKKQYF
TGTGCCAGCAGTTACTCAGGCGATACTAAAAAGCAGTACTTC
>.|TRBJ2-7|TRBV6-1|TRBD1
CASRARTGYEQYF
TGTGCCAGCAGGGCCCGGACAGGCTACGAGCAGTACTTC
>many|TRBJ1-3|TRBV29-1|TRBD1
CSVEDRRTGAYTIYF
TGCAGCGTTGAAGATAGGAGGACAGGGGCATACACCATATATTTT
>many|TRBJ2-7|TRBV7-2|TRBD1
CASSTGQGFDEQYF
TGTGCCAGCAGCACGGGACAGGGGTTTGACGAGCAGTACTTC
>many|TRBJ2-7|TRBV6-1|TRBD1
CASRESTGTYEQYF
TGTGCCAGCAGGGAATCGACAGGGACCTACGAGCAGTACTTC
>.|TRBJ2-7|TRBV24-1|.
CATSDWRGEQYF
TGTGCCACCAGTGATTGGAGGGGTGAGCAGTACTTC
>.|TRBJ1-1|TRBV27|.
CASSFSRFTEAFF
TGTGCCAGCAGTTTTTCCAGGTTCACTGAAGCTTTCTTT
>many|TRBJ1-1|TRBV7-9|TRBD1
CASSPTGGSEAFF
TGTGCCAGCAGCCCTACAGGGGGCTCTGAAGCTTTCTTT
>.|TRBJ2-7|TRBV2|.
CASSEGQGHSYEQYF
TGTGCCAGCAGTGAAGGGCAGGGCCACTCCTACGAGCAGTACTTC
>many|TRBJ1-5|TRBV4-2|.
CASSQEGARSNQPQHF
TGTGCCAGCAGCCAAGAAGGGGCGCGGAGCAATCAGCCCCAGCATTTT
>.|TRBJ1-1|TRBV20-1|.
CSARGGGHTEAFF
TGCAGTGCTAGAGGGGGGGGGCACACTGAAGCTTTCTTT
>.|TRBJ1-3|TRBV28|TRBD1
CASSPLPDRGGNTIYF
TGTGCCAGCAGTCCACTCCCGGACAGGGGTGGAAACACCATATATTTT
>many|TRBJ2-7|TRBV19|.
CASSIGVGLSTYEQYF
TGTGCCAGTAGTATTGGCGTCGGACTCTCAACCTACGAGCAGTACTTC
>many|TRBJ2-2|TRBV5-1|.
CASSLAVGMAGELFF
TGCGCCAGCAGCTTGGCCGTCGGTATGGCCGGGGAGCTGTTTTTT
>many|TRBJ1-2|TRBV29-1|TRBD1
CSVRTGLRGYTF
TGCAGCGTTCGGACAGGGTTAAGGGGCTACACCTTC
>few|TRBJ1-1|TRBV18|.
CASSQLLRDTEAFF
TGTGCCAGCTCACAGTTGTTAAGGGACACTGAAGCTTTCTTT
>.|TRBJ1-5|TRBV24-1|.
CATSEGGNSNQPQHF
TGTGCCACCAGTGAAGGAGGGAATAGCAATCAGCCCCAGCATTTT
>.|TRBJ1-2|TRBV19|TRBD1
CASSIAGTGSIYGYTF
TGTGCCAGTAGTATAGCCGGGACAGGGAGTATCTATGGCTACACCTTC
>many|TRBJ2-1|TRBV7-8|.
CASNLGEAAYNEQFF
TGTGCCAGCAACCTTGGGGAAGCAGCTTACAATGAGCAGTTCTTC
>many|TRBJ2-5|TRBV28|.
CAIGGVQETQYF
TGTGCCATAGGGGGGGTTCAAGAGACCCAGTACTTC
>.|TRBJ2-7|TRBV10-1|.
CASSESIGSYEQYF
TGCGCCAGCAGTGAGTCGATAGGCAGCTACGAGCAGTACTTC
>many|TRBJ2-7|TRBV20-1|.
CSAKGLSYEQYF
TGCAGTGCTAAGGGCCTCTCCTACGAGCAGTACTTC
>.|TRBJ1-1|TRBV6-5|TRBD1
CASSSDRGSTPNTEAFF
TGTGCCAGCAGTTCCGACAGGGGATCGACCCCGAACACTGAAGCTTTCTTT
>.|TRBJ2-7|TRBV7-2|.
CASSFYRTRYEQYF
TGTGCCAGCAGCTTCTACAGGACCCGCTACGAGCAGTACTTC